What follows are 21 T cell receptor beta chains derived from one specimen sequenced in a study of blood T cell repertoires in COVID-19. Data came from immunoSEQ multiplex PCR; TCRdb stores just in-frame clones and leaves some out. The sample holds 70,000 to 75,000 clones, approximately 79% seen once. Sequencing was carried out using peripheral blood. These receptors were obtained from a man in his sixties with active or convalescent COVID-19.

The genes are TRBV11-2 and TRBJ2-3; 12 bases are a match to TRBD2. Trimming at V came to 7 bases and at J to 4 bases, leaving 6 bases not matched to a gene. The germline CDR1 and CDR2 sequences are SGHAT and FQNNGV. The CDR3 contains 15 residues. The CDR3 here is CASTLAGGLADTQYF. The CDR3, as DNA: TGTGCCAGCACCCTAGCGGGGGGGCTCGCAGATACGCAGTATTTT.

Ten or more counts support this clone. The gene calls are TRBV2 and TRBJ1-2; no firm D call. The V gene lost 3 bases and the J gene lost 8 bases, with 7 bases spanning the gap. The CDR3 extends over 11 amino acids. Germline loops: CDR1 SNHLY, CDR2 FYNNEI. Here the CDR3 DNA reads TGTGCCAGCAGTGAGGATAGCGGCTACACCTTC. This encodes CASSEDSGYTF.

CDR3 loop: CSAGTGEYSEQFF. In DNA, the CDR3 is TGCAGCGCAGGGACAGGGGAATACTCTGAGCAGTTCTTC. The chain joins TRBV29-1 to TRBJ2-1, with 10 bases matching TRBD1. The CDR3 is 13 residues long. The J segment lost 9 bases and the V segment lost 7 bases, leaving 9 bases of the junction unmatched. Germline V gene sequence: CDR1 SQVTM, CDR2 ANQGSEA.

CDR3 DNA sequence: TGTGCCATCAGTGGGAGCAGTTTCTCCTACGAGCAGTACTTC. It is translated as CAISGSSFSYEQYF. The chain is built from TRBV10-3 and TRBJ2-7; D not certain. The germline gives CDR1 ENHRY, CDR2 SYGVKD. There are 14 residues in the CDR3. Trimming took 4 bases from V and 0 from J, leaving 10 bases between them.

V is TRBV29-1 and J is TRBJ2-3, with 9 bases that match TRBD2. The CDR3 is made up of 15 amino acids. In germline, CDR1 is SQVTM, CDR2 ANQGSEA. Losses at the gene ends were 6 bases for V and 4 bases for J; bases not matched to a gene: 11. CDR3 nucleotides: TGCAGCGTAGGGCGGGGGGGTTCTTCCGCAGATACGCAGTATTTT. Translated, it gives CSVGRGGSSADTQYF.

This chain uses TRBV28 with TRBJ1-3, with 9 bases lining up with TRBD1. Germline lookup yields CDR1 MDHEN and CDR2 SYDVKM. With V trimmed by 3 bases and J by 2 bases, 5 bases remained unmatched. The CDR3 is 16 amino acids. The CDR3 loop reads CASSFLGQGTGNTIYF. CDR3 DNA sequence: TGTGCCAGCAGTTTCCTCGGACAGGGGACTGGAAACACCATATATTTT.

This chain uses TRBV19 with TRBJ2-6, with 7 bases aligning to TRBD1. From germline, CDR1 is LNHDA and CDR2 SQIVND (reference sequence). The CDR3 has 19 residues. J was trimmed by 0 bases and V by 6 bases; bases with no gene match: 14. In nucleotides, the CDR3 is TGTGCCAGTAGAAACCCTCCGGGACAGAAAAGCTCTGGGGCCAACGTCCTGACTTTC. This translates into CASRNPPGQKSSGANVLTF.

The rearrangement uses TRBV5-4 and TRBJ2-3; 11 nucleotides match TRBD2. The CDR3 runs 15 residues. The trim removed 8 bases at V and 3 bases at J, leaving 8 bases unmatched. Germline CDR1 and CDR2: SGHNT and YYREEE (reference sequence). The CDR3 DNA follows: TGTGCCAGTAGTCCTAGCGGGGGGAAGACAGATACGCAGTATTTT. Its translation is CASSPSGGKTDTQYF. The full variable domain, completed using reference TRBV5-4 and TRBJ2-3, is ETGVTQSPTHLIKTRGQQVTLRCSSQSGHNTVSWYQQALGQGPQFIFQYYREEENGRGNFPPRFSGLQFPNYSSELNVNALELDDSALYLCASSPSGGKTDTQYFGPGTRLTVL.

This clone was found many times. The CDR3 loop is CASSPLQGEDIQYF. The CDR3 region has the DNA TGTGCCAGCTCACCACTTCAGGGGGAGGACATTCAGTACTTC. The chain combines TRBV18 with TRBJ2-4; TRBD1 is a possible D gene (7 bases). The V gene lost 1 base and the J gene lost 8 bases, with 12 bases spanning the gap. Looked up from germline, CDR1 is KGHSH and CDR2 is LQKENI. The CDR3 is made up of 14 amino acids.

The V and J genes are TRBV7-9 and TRBJ2-3, with 9 bases that match TRBD2. V lost 4 bases to trimming and J lost 2 bases; unmatched junction nucleotides: 7. The CDR3 spans 16 residues. Germline assignment: CDR1 SEHNR and CDR2 FQNEAQ (reference sequence). CDR3 loop: CASSSPIAGDTDTQYF. The CDR3 DNA reads TGTGCCAGCAGCTCCCCTATAGCGGGAGACACAGATACGCAGTATTTT.

V and J are TRBV15 and TRBJ2-7; 7 nucleotides match TRBD1. This CDR3 comprises 15 residues. J gave up 3 bases and V 4 bases, and 9 bases lay outside the gene matches. CDR1 and CDR2 from the germline V gene are LNHNV and YYDKDF (reference sequence). In nucleotides, the CDR3 is TGTGCCACCAGCACAGGACAGGTAAACGACTACGAGCAGTACTTC. Translated: CATSTGQVNDYEQYF.

This clone appeared a single time. The chain employs TRBV5-1 and TRBJ2-3; 15 positions match TRBD2. Losses at the gene ends were 1 base for V and 0 bases for J; bases not matched to a gene: 12. Germline V gene sequence: CDR1 SGHRS, CDR2 YFSETQ. This CDR3 contains 21 residues. The CDR3 here is CASSLNRGGLAGGWSTDTQYF. In nucleotides, the CDR3 is TGCGCCAGCAGCTTGAATCGAGGAGGACTAGCGGGGGGGTGGAGCACAGATACGCAGTATTTT.

The chain links TRBV9 to TRBJ2-7, with 8 nucleotides matching TRBD1. CDR1 SGDLS and CDR2 YYNGEE come from the germline V gene. Trimming removed 4 bases from V and 6 bases from J; junction bases left unmatched: 9. CDR3 length equals 14 residues. CDR3 DNA: TGTGCCAGCAGCCTTCGAATCGACAGGGGCGAGCAGTACTTC. Protein: CASSLRIDRGEQYF. Based on the CDR3 plus reference TRBV9 and TRBJ2-7, the full variable domain is DSGVTQTPKHLITATGQRVTLRCSPRSGDLSVYWYQQSLDQGLQFLIQYYNGEERAKGNILERFSAQQFPDLHSELNLSSLELGDSALYFCASSLRIDRGEQYFGPGTRLTVT.

This chain connects TRBV6-5 to TRBJ1-2, with D unclear. Germline loops: CDR1 MNHEY, CDR2 SVGAGI. Trimming cost V 2 bases and J 6 bases, with 10 bases left between them. CDR3 length: 13 residues. The CDR3 is CASSYPSGDGYTF. In DNA form, the CDR3 reads TGTGCCAGCAGTTACCCCTCCGGGGATGGCTACACCTTC.

The chain employs TRBV19 and TRBJ1-6; weak D call: TRBD1 (5 bases). The V gene's germline CDR1 is LNHDA and CDR2 SQIVND (reference sequence). The CDR3 contains 17 residues. Trimming shortened V by 7 bases and J by 6 bases, and 22 bases separated the two germline ends. CDR3: CASTPSPGKGGNSPLHF. CDR3 nucleotides: TGTGCCAGTACCCCCTCACCAGGGAAGGGCGGTAATTCACCCCTCCACTTT.

This clone was counted only a few times. The chain links TRBV3-1 (or the pseudogene TRBV3-2) to TRBJ2-7; 8 nucleotides line up with TRBD2. In germline, CDR1 is LGHDT, CDR2 YNNKEL (reference sequence). Trimming removed 4 bases from V and 3 bases from J; junction bases left unmatched: 11. The CDR3 runs 16 residues. The CDR3 nucleotides read TGTGCCAGCAGCCCCATGGGACTAGTATTCATCTACGAGCAGTACTTC. Its translation is CASSPMGLVFIYEQYF.

V gene TRBV5-1 combines with J gene TRBJ2-3; tentative D call: TRBD1 (6 bases). The CDR3 runs to 15 residues. V was shortened by 3 bases and J by 1 base, with 12 bases between the two germline ends. Germline CDR1 SGHRS, CDR2 YFSETQ. The CDR3 sequence is CASSWQGLRTDTQYF. The CDR3 nucleotides read TGCGCCAGCAGCTGGCAGGGGCTTCGCACAGATACGCAGTATTTT.

The rearrangement joins TRBV5-1 to TRBJ1-4; D ambiguous. Germline values: CDR1 SGHRS, CDR2 YFSETQ. Trimming took 2 bases from V and 5 from J, leaving 13 bases between them. The CDR3 totals 15 residues. CDR3 sequence reads: CASSFGPRENEKLFF. For the CDR3, the DNA is TGCGCCAGCAGCTTCGGGCCCCGGGAGAATGAAAAACTGTTTTTT.

This CDR3 reads CASSAGLAGTDTQYF. CDR3 DNA: TGTGCCAGCTCGGCGGGACTAGCGGGGACAGATACGCAGTATTTT. The chain is built from TRBV18 and TRBJ2-3, with 13 nucleotides matching TRBD2. Germline V gene lookup returns CDR1 KGHSH and CDR2 LQKENI. J lost 3 bases, V lost 6 bases, and 3 bases had no gene match. This CDR3 has 15 residues.

The rearrangement links TRBV7-2 to TRBJ1-4; 9 nucleotides line up with TRBD1. This CDR3 region has 15 residues. Germline V gene sequence: CDR1 SGHTA, CDR2 FQGNSA. The junction had 9 bases not matched to a gene; V was cut back by 5 bases and J by 8 bases. The CDR3 bases are TGTGCCAGCAGCCAACAGGGGGCAGGAGGAGAAAAACTGTTTTTT. This encodes CASSQQGAGGEKLFF.

This clone was recorded at least ten times. V gene TRBV4-1 combines with J gene TRBJ1-2; unclear D gene. CDR1 and CDR2 from the germline V gene are MGHRA and YSYEKL. The V end was cut by 1 base, the J end by 5 bases, with 8 bases between. This CDR3 is built from 13 residues. This CDR3 is CASSQVGDYGYTF. The CDR3 nucleotides are TGCGCCAGCAGCCAAGTCGGAGATTATGGCTACACCTTC.